This TCR beta chain originates from a study of cytomegalovirus exposure and HLA in healthy donors. The CDR3 covers 15 residues. After removal of 4 bases from V and 4 bases from J, the junction contained 10 bases not matched to a gene. Germline V gene lookup returns CDR1 SGHRS and CDR2 YFSETQ. PCR was performed using 60 Vbeta and 13 Jbeta primers. Produced via immunoSEQ multiplex PCR; TCRdb's table is partial and in-frame only. The sample records hundreds of thousands of clones, 55% to 75% being singletons. The sequenced sample was PBMCs. The chain recombines TRBV5-1 with TRBJ2-7; 8 bases are a match to TRBD1. This TCR was sampled from a man aged 40-49 years in good health and CMV-seropositive. CDR3 bases: TGCGCCAGCAGCCCGGGCGGGACAGGAATTTACGAGCAGTACTTC. It specifies CASSPGGTGIYEQYF.